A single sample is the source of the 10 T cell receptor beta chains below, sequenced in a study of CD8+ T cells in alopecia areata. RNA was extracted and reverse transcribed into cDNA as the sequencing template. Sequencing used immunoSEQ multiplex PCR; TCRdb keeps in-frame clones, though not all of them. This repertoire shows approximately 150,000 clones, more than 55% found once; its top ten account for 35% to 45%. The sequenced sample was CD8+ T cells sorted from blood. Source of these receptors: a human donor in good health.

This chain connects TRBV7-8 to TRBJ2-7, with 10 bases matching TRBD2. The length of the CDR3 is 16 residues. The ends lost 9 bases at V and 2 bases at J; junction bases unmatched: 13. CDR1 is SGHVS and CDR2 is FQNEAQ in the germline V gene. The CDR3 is CASAKLSGRYTYEQYF. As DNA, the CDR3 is TGTGCCAGTGCAAAACTTAGCGGGAGGTACACCTACGAGCAGTACTTC.

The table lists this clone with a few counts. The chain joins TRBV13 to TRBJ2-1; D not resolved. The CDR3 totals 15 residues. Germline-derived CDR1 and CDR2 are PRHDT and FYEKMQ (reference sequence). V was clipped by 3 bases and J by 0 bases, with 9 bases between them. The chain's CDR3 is CASSLQLSSYNEQFF. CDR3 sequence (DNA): TGTGCCAGCAGCTTGCAATTAAGCTCCTACAATGAGCAGTTCTTC.

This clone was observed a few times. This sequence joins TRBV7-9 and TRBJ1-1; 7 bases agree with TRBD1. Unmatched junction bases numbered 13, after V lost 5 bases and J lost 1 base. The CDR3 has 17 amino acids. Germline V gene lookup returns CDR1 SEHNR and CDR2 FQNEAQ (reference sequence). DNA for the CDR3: TGTGCCAGCAGCCGAACGGATAGGGGGCCGAGGAACACTGAAGCTTTCTTT. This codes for CASSRTDRGPRNTEAFF.

CDR3 coding DNA: TGTGCCAGCAGCTTGGAGGCGGTCTCCTACGAGCAGTACTTC. Translated: CASSLEAVSYEQYF. This chain connects TRBV5-6 to TRBJ2-7, with no clear D. The germline gives CDR1 SGHDT, CDR2 YYEEEE. V lost 0 bases, J lost 0 bases, and 7 bases lay in between. The CDR3 sequence is 14 residues long.

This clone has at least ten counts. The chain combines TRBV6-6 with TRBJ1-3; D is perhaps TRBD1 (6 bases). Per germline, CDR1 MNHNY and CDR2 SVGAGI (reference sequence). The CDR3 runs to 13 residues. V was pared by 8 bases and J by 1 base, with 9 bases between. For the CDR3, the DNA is TGTGCCAGCCAGGGGCAGTCTGGAAACACCATATATTTT. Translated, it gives CASQGQSGNTIYF.

The CDR3 loop is CASSVGSGEWYEQYF. CDR3 nucleotide sequence: TGTGCCAGCAGCGTAGGAAGTGGGGAGTGGTACGAGCAGTACTTC. The V call is TRBV9, the J call TRBJ2-7; the D gene is possibly TRBD2 (5 bases). Germline V gene sequence: CDR1 SGDLS, CDR2 YYNGEE. The CDR3 runs 15 residues. The V and J ends lost 0 bases and 4 bases respectively, with 14 bases between them. Together with reference TRBV9 and TRBJ2-7, the CDR3 gives the full variable domain: DSGVTQTPKHLITATGQRVTLRCSPRSGDLSVYWYQQSLDQGLQFLIQYYNGEERAKGNILERFSAQQFPDLHSELNLSSLELGDSALYFCASSVGSGEWYEQYFGPGTRLTVT.

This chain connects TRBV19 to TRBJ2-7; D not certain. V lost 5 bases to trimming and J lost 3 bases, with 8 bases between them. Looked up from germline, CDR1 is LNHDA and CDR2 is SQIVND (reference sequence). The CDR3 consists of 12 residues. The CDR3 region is CASSSSGYEQYF. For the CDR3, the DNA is TGTGCCAGTAGTTCGTCCGGCTACGAGCAGTACTTC.

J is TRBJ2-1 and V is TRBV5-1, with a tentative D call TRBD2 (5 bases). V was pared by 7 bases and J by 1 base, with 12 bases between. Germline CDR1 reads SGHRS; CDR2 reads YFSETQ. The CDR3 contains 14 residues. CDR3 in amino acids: CASHDEGSYNEQFF. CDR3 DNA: TGCGCCAGCCATGACGAGGGATCCTACAATGAGCAGTTCTTC. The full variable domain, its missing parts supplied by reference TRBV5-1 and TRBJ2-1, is KAGVTQTPRYLIKTRGQQVTLSCSPISGHRSVSWYQQTPGQGLQFLFEYFSETQRNKGNFPGRFSGRQFSNSRSEMNVSTLELGDSALYLCASHDEGSYNEQFFGPGTRLTVL.

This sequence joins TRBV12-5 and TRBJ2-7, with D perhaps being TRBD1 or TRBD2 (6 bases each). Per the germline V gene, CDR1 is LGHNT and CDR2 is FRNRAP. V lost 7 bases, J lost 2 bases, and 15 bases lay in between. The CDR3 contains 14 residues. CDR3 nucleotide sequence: TGTGCTAGTGAACCGGGGGCCGGTACCTACGAGCAGTACTTC. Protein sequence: CASEPGAGTYEQYF.

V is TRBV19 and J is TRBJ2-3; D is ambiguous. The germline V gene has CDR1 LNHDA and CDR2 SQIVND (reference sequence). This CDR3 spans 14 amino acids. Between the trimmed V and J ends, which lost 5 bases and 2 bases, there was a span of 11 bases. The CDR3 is CASSPLVYTDTQYF. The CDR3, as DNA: TGTGCCAGTAGTCCTCTTGTGTACACAGATACGCAGTATTTT.